The 5 T cell receptor beta chains given below trace back to one sample, sequenced in a study of cytomegalovirus exposure and HLA in healthy donors. PCR involved 60 Vbeta and 13 Jbeta primers. TCRdb's copy holds only in-frame clones and misses some; the assay was immunoSEQ multiplex PCR. The sample has 90,000 to 130,000 clones. The material sequenced was PBMCs. These receptors were taken from a man aged 35 to 55 in good health and CMV-seropositive.

The chain uses TRBV19 and TRBJ2-5; TRBD1 matches at 7 bases. With V trimmed by 2 bases and J by 5 bases, 11 bases remained unmatched. The length of the CDR3 is 16 residues. Germline CDR1 is LNHDA and CDR2 is SQIVND (reference sequence). The CDR3 nucleotides read TGTGCCAGTAGTATATCCGCACAGGGGCCGGGGGAGACCCAGTACTTC. Encoded protein: CASSISAQGPGETQYF.

The gene calls are TRBV5-6 and TRBJ1-2; 7 nucleotides match TRBD1. The germline V gene encodes CDR1 SGHDT and CDR2 YYEEEE. V shed 4 bases, J shed 8 bases, and the junction held 11 bases outside the gene matches. The CDR3 has 14 residues. In DNA, the CDR3 is TGTGCCAGCAGCCCAACTCGACAGGGTACAGGCTACACCTTC. This sequence encodes CASSPTRQGTGYTF.

The V call is TRBV28, the J call TRBJ2-3, with 7 bases aligning to TRBD2. Germline CDR1 MDHEN, CDR2 SYDVKM. V lost 2 bases and J lost 0; bases outside the gene matches: 5. The CDR3 runs to 16 residues. The CDR3 region is CASSLPLAESTDTQYF. For the CDR3, the DNA is TGTGCCAGCAGTTTACCTCTAGCGGAGAGCACAGATACGCAGTATTTT.

The J gene is TRBJ2-1, the V gene TRBV11-2; 8 positions agree with TRBD2. V lost 4 bases to trimming and J lost 8 bases; unmatched junction nucleotides: 10. The CDR3 spans 15 residues. Looked up from germline, CDR1 is SGHAT and CDR2 is FQNNGV. The CDR3 spells CASSSLAGPGHEQFF. CDR3 coding DNA: TGTGCCAGCAGCTCCCTAGCGGGCCCAGGCCATGAGCAGTTCTTC. The full variable domain, with the rest looked up from reference TRBV11-2 and TRBJ2-1, is EAGVAQSPRYKIIEKRQSVAFWCNPISGHATLYWYQQILGQGPKLLIQFQNNGVVDDSQLPKDRFSAERLKGVDSTLKIQPAKLEDSAVYLCASSSLAGPGHEQFFGPGTRLTVL.

The chain carries TRBV12-5 and TRBJ2-1; 9 bases line up with TRBD1. The CDR3 is 15 residues long. With V trimmed by 5 bases and J by 1 base, 3 bases remained unmatched. Looked up from germline, CDR1 is LGHNT and CDR2 is FRNRAP. The CDR3 protein is CASGTGTGSYNEQFF. The CDR3 region has the DNA TGTGCTAGTGGTACCGGGACAGGGTCCTACAATGAGCAGTTCTTC.